Listed below are T cell receptor beta chains from one sample, sequenced in a study of vaccination effects on CD4 cells after COVID-19. Antigens for these TCRs are unknown. Clones were read by immunoSEQ multiplex PCR, and TCRdb kept only the in-frame ones, dropping some. Among around 75,000 clones listed, under 85% were seen once. The starting material was CD4+ T cells from PBMCs cultured with HIV peptides, obtained before COVID-19 vaccination. The receptors come from a human donor who had a prior SARS-CoV-2 infection. CDR3s include the opening cysteine and the closing phenylalanine or tryptophan. A D gene is named only where the DNA matches it firmly. Not every row has a clone size; where given, it reads once, few, many or a size class.

NA TRBD1 TRBJ2-6 TRBV19 CASSSNPGQGPHYGANVLTF TGTGCCAGTAGTTCAAACCCGGGACAGGGGCCACATTATGGGGCCAACGTCCTGACTTTC
NA TRBD1 TRBJ2-2 TRBV7-6 CASSPRGTGVAGELFF TGTGCCAGCAGCCCACGCGGGACAGGGGTAGCCGGGGAGCTGTTTTTT
NA NA TRBJ2-7 TRBV3-1/TRBV3-2 CASSQWLGPGRRVEQYF TGTGCCAGCAGCCAATGGCTGGGGCCGGGGCGGAGGGTCGAGCAGTACTTC
NA NA TRBJ1-1 TRBV20-1 CSARPEPEAFF TGCAGTGCTAGACCTGAACCCGAAGCTTTCTTT
NA NA TRBJ1-3 TRBV7-8 CASSSRGGRPSGNTIYF TGTGCCAGCAGCTCCCGTGGGGGGCGTCCTTCTGGAAACACCATATATTTT
NA TRBD1 TRBJ1-4 TRBV6-5 CASKGQGWGKLFF TGTGCCAGCAAGGGACAGGGGTGGGGAAAACTGTTTTTT
NA NA TRBJ1-5 TRBV9 CASSVDPRGDQPQHF TGTGCCAGCAGCGTAGACCCCCGGGGGGACCAGCCCCAGCATTTT
few NA TRBJ1-5 TRBV10-3 CAISESNNRGFEGPQHF TGTGCCATCAGTGAGTCGAATAACAGAGGGTTTGAAGGGCCCCAGCATTTT
NA TRBD2 TRBJ2-1 TRBV6-1 CASSDQAGGPWEQFF TGTGCCAGCAGTGATCAAGCGGGAGGGCCCTGGGAGCAGTTCTTC
NA TRBD1 TRBJ1-2 TRBV13 CASSRQGGQGARGYTF TGTGCCAGCAGCCGCCAGGGTGGACAGGGGGCCCGGGGCTACACCTTC
NA NA TRBJ1-4 TRBV5-1 CASSRDGGVNEKLFF TGCGCCAGCAGCAGAGACGGGGGGGTTAATGAAAAACTGTTTTTT
NA NA TRBJ1-1 TRBV19 CASSINRETEAFF TGTGCCAGTAGTATAAACAGGGAGACTGAAGCTTTCTTT
NA NA TRBJ1-4 TRBV20-1 CSASTRGGEKLFF TGCAGTGCTAGTACGCGGGGGGGTGAAAAACTGTTTTTT
NA NA TRBJ2-7 TRBV2 CASSELQSYEQYF TGTGCCAGCAGTGAGCTACAGTCCTACGAGCAGTACTTC
NA NA TRBJ2-1 TRBV9 CASSVAGTYNEQFF TGTGCCAGCAGCGTGGCTGGAACCTACAATGAGCAGTTCTTC
few NA TRBJ1-4 TRBV7-9 CASSLRWTGSEKLFF TGTGCCAGCAGCTTAAGATGGACCGGCAGTGAAAAACTGTTTTTT
NA TRBD1 TRBJ1-1 TRBV27 CASSSSTGAGRAFF TGTGCCAGCAGTTCCTCGACAGGGGCGGGGAGAGCTTTCTTT
NA TRBD1 TRBJ2-2 TRBV18 CASSSRTGSDTGELFF TGTGCCAGCTCATCGAGGACAGGGTCGGACACCGGGGAGCTGTTTTTT
NA TRBD2 TRBJ2-7 TRBV11-3 CASSPLLAGSYEQYF TGTGCCAGCAGCCCGCTACTAGCGGGGTCCTACGAGCAGTACTTC
NA TRBD2 TRBJ2-3 TRBV6-2/TRBV6-3 CASSYGAGGPTYPTDTQYF TGTGCCAGCAGTTACGGTGCGGGAGGGCCGACCTATCCCACAGATACGCAGTATTTT
NA TRBD2 TRBJ2-1 TRBV27 CASSTGRASYNEQFF TGTGCCAGCAGTACCGGGAGGGCCTCGTACAATGAGCAGTTCTTC
NA NA TRBJ2-7 TRBV23-1 CASSQSPAEWYEQYF TGCGCCAGCAGTCAATCACCGGCGGAGTGGTACGAGCAGTACTTC
once NA TRBJ2-1 TRBV30 CAWSVSGYYNEQFF TGTGCCTGGAGTGTTAGCGGATATTACAATGAGCAGTTCTTC
NA NA TRBJ1-1 TRBV19 CASSAQGFSTEAFF TGTGCCAGTAGTGCACAGGGTTTTTCCACTGAAGCTTTCTTT
once TRBD1 TRBJ2-7 TRBV5-4 CASSLKDRGRVRMSEQYF TGTGCCAGCAGCTTGAAGGACAGGGGGCGCGTCCGTATGTCCGAGCAGTACTTC
NA TRBD2 TRBJ2-5 TRBV5-1 CASSRLAGMRETQYF TGCGCCAGCAGCCGACTAGCGGGGATGAGAGAGACCCAGTACTTC
NA TRBD2 TRBJ2-3 TRBV9 CASSLIAGGGDTQYF TGTGCCAGCAGCCTAATAGCGGGGGGTGGGGATACGCAGTATTTT
once NA TRBJ1-6 TRBV12-5 CASGLDVGEPENSPLHF TGTGCTAGTGGTTTGGACGTAGGGGAACCTGAAAATTCACCCCTCCACTTT
NA TRBD2 TRBJ2-1 TRBV25-1 CASSESSGTYNEQFF TGTGCCAGCAGTGAATCCAGCGGGACCTACAATGAGCAGTTCTTC
many TRBD1 TRBJ2-7 TRBV5-1 CASSPGTGIHEQYF TGCGCCAGCAGCCCCGGGACAGGGATCCACGAGCAGTACTTC
once TRBD2 TRBJ2-1 TRBV27 CASSKLAGANNEQFF TGTGCCAGCAGTAAACTAGCGGGAGCGAACAATGAGCAGTTCTTC
NA NA TRBJ1-6 TRBV9 CASSALDGRPSPLHF TGTGCCAGCAGCGCCCTGGACGGCCGGCCGTCGCCCCTCCACTTT
few NA TRBJ2-1 TRBV20-1 CSASGSYNEQFF TGCAGTGCTAGTGGTTCCTACAATGAGCAGTTCTTC
NA TRBD1 TRBJ1-1 TRBV28 CASSFPGGHTEAFF TGTGCCAGCAGTTTCCCAGGGGGCCACACTGAAGCTTTCTTT
NA NA TRBJ2-5 TRBV11-3 CASSTRYRRGTAEETQYF TGTGCCAGCAGCACAAGATACCGCAGGGGAACCGCGGAAGAGACCCAGTACTTC
NA NA TRBJ2-7 TRBV4-1 CASSQGGQRRNEQYF TGCGCCAGCAGCCAGGGGGGACAGAGACGAAACGAGCAGTACTTC
few NA TRBJ2-1 TRBV9 CASTQSQRTGPGEQFF TGTGCCAGCACACAAAGCCAAAGGACTGGGCCAGGCGAGCAGTTCTTC
NA TRBD1 TRBJ2-3 TRBV24-1 CATSDVGQVGTDTQYF TGTGCCACCAGTGATGTGGGACAGGTGGGCACAGATACGCAGTATTTT
few TRBD2 TRBJ2-3 TRBV27 CASSFTSGDAQYF TGTGCCAGCAGTTTCACTAGCGGCGATGCGCAGTATTTT
few NA TRBJ1-4 TRBV2 CASGVLNEKLFF TGTGCCAGCGGGGTTTTGAATGAAAAACTGTTTTTT
NA TRBD1 TRBJ2-5 TRBV7-3 CASSRTGTGQETQYF TGTGCCAGCAGCCGAACCGGGACAGGGCAAGAGACCCAGTACTTC
NA NA TRBJ2-3 TRBV2 CASSGTYSSTDTQYF TGTGCCAGCAGTGGGACTTACTCTAGCACAGATACGCAGTATTTT
NA NA TRBJ2-5 TRBV11-3 CASSLPDARETQYF TGTGCCAGCAGCCTACCGGACGCCCGGGAGACCCAGTACTTC
NA NA TRBJ1-5 TRBV6-2/TRBV6-3 CASSTGGESNQPQHF TGTGCCAGCAGTACAGGAGGGGAGAGCAATCAGCCCCAGCATTTT
NA TRBD2 TRBJ2-1 TRBV24-1 CATSAGRGLAGGWKSSYNEQFF TGTGCCACCAGTGCCGGAAGGGGACTAGCGGGAGGGTGGAAGAGCTCCTACAATGAGCAGTTCTTC
NA TRBD1 TRBJ2-2 TRBV4-1 CASSQPRDRGKTGELFF TGCGCCAGCAGCCAACCCCGGGACAGGGGTAAAACCGGGGAGCTGTTTTTT
NA NA TRBJ2-7 TRBV3-1/TRBV3-2 CASSPSSFSYEQYF TGTGCCAGCAGCCCCTCCAGTTTCTCCTACGAGCAGTACTTC
NA NA TRBJ2-3 TRBV19 CASSILGPSWTTDTQYF TGTGCCAGTAGTATTCTGGGACCAAGTTGGACCACAGATACGCAGTATTTT
NA TRBD1 TRBJ1-2 TRBV7-9 CASSLADRGLYGYTF TGTGCCAGCAGCCTTGCGGACAGGGGCCTCTATGGCTACACCTTC
NA NA TRBJ2-1 TRBV5-1 CASSLWAESDEQFF TGCGCCAGCAGCTTGTGGGCAGAATCGGATGAGCAGTTCTTC
NA TRBD1 TRBJ2-7 TRBV12-3/TRBV12-4 CASSLQGNNEQYF TGTGCCAGCAGCCTACAGGGGAATAACGAGCAGTACTTC